This TCR beta chain was retrieved from a study of early T cells in non-severe SARS-CoV-2 infection (dated by TCRdb to about 2021). Regarding the research as a whole: Because TCR sequencing was done on bulk RNA from unsorted whole blood, the alpha and beta chains could not be paired. General study outcomes and caveats: VDJdb matching was skewed toward anti-spike CD8 responses, so virus-specific expansions were likely underestimated and private and CD4 specificities were missed.

Remarks on this clonotype: Its antigen remains unidentified. Per-base qualities were not stored, and no clone one base away is much larger.

The study was a case-control design nested within a healthcare worker cohort in London, UK, with weekly nasopharyngeal swab PCR tests and blood sampling. Between 23 and 31 March 2020, the week of the UK lockdown, healthcare workers were enrolled and then followed up weekly for as long as 16 weeks. According to the germline V gene (reference sequence), CDR1 reads MNHNY and CDR2 reads SVGAGI. The CDR3 runs 13 residues from the cysteine to the phenylalanine. CDR3 DNA is the only sequence kept; it has 39 bases, read in frame from the first base. The junction carries 9 bases between V and J, which are trimmed by 2 bases and 8 bases respectively. The method was 5' RACE. Sequencing relied on a NextSeq 500. To correct for sequencing error and PCR bias, the TCR library protocol tagged individual cDNA molecules with unique molecular identifiers. Sequencing covered both TCR alpha and beta chains, and within each sample the abundances of alpha and beta sequences were tightly co-correlated. The authors' analysis ran thus. Decombinator V4 was used to annotate TCR sequences for V gene, J gene and CDR3. Expanded TCRs were defined as changing significantly between any two time points under a Poisson model with p below 0.0001. TCR abundances were normalised to the total number of TCRs sequenced per sample and were expressed as counts per million. MAIT TCRs were defined by TRAV1-2 paired with TRAJ12, TRAJ20 or TRAJ33, and iNKT TCRs by TRAV10 paired with TRAJ18. VDJdb, accessed 1 November 2021, was searched for CMV, EBV and SARS-CoV-2 annotated TCRs, excluding TCRs annotated for multiple antigens. Clones were called with MiXCR by TCRdb after fastp trimmed the public reads at Q25, and only in-frame beta chains were retained. All rows with the same CDR3 protein become a single entry with the most common DNA and genes. The V and J calls shown here were made by TCRdb, not taken from the authors' results. Counted in this sample were around 82,000 distinct CDR3 sequences; approximately 10% of them appeared once. The leading ten clones occupy over 3.5% of the sample.

The V and J segments used are TRBV6-6 and TRBJ1-4, with no D gene named confidently. The material sequenced was whole blood. The sequence came from an adult who was a healthcare worker with PCR-confirmed SARS-CoV-2 infection or an uninfected control (not recorded which). The CDR3 region has the sequence CASSYRVGEKLFF. The DNA reads TGTGCCAGCAGTTACAGGGTGGGAGAAAAACTGTTTTTT.